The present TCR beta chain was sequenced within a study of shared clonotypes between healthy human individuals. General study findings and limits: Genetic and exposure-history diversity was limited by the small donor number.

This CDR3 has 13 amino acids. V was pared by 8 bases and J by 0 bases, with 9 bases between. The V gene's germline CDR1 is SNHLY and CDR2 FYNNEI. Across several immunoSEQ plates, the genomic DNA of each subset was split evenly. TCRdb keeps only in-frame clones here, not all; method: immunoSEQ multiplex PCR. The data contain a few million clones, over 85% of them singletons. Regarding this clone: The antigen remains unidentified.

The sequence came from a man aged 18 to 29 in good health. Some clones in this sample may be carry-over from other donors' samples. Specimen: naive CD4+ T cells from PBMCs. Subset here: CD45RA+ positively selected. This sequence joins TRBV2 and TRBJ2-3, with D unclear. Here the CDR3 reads CASGELSTDTQYF. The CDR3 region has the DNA TGTGCCAGCGGGGAACTTAGCACAGATACGCAGTATTTT.